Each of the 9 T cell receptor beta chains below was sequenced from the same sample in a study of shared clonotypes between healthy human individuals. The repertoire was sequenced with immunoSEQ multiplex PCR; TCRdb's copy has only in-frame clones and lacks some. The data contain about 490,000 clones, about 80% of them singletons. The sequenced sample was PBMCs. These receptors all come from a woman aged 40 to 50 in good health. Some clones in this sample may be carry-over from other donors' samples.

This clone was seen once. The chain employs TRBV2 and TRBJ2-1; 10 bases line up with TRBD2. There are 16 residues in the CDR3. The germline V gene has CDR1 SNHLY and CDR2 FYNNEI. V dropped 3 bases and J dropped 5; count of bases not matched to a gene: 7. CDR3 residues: CASSEASGSLDNEQFF. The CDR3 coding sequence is TGTGCCAGCAGTGAGGCTAGCGGGAGTTTGGACAATGAGCAGTTCTTC.

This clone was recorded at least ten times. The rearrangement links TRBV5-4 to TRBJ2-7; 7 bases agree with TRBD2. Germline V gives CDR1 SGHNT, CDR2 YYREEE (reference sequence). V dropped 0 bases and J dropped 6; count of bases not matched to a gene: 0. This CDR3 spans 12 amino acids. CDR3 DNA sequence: TGTGCCAGCAGCTTGGGGGGGGGCGAGCAGTACTTC. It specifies CASSLGGGEQYF.

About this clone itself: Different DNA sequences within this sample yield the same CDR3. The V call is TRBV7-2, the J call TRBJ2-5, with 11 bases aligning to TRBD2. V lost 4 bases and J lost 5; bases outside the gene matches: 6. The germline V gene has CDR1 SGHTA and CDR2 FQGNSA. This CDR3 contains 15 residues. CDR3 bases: TGTGCCAGCAGCTCACTAGCGGGAGTGGGGGAGACCCAGTACTTC. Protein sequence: CASSSLAGVGETQYF.

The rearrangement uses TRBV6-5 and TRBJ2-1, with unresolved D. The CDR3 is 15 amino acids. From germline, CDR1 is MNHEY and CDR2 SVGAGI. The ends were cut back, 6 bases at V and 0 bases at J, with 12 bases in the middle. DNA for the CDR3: TGTGCCAGCAGCCGAGACTCGAGCTCCTACAATGAGCAGTTCTTC. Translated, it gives CASSRDSSSYNEQFF.

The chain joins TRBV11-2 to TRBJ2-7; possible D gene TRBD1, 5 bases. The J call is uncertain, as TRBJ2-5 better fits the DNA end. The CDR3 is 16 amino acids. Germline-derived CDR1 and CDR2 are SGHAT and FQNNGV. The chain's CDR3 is CASSSGTGGTQETQYF. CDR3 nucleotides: TGTGCCAGCAGCTCGGGCACAGGTGGAACCCAAGAGACCCAGTACTTC.

The CDR3 here is CATSRDPGRGELFF. DNA for the CDR3: TGTGCCACCAGCAGAGATCCGGGGCGCGGGGAGCTGTTTTTT. The V gene is TRBV15, the J gene TRBJ2-2; perhaps D is TRBD1 or TRBD2 (5 bases each). Trimming shortened V by 0 bases and J by 7 bases, and 9 bases separated the two germline ends. Germline V gene data show CDR1 as LNHNV and CDR2 as YYDKDF (reference sequence). This CDR3 has 14 residues.

CDR3 sequence: CASSYASRNEAFF. CDR3 nucleotide sequence: TGTGCCAGCAGTTACGCTTCAAGGAATGAAGCTTTCTTT. The V call is TRBV6-6, the J call TRBJ1-1; D gene unclear. The germline V gene encodes CDR1 MNHNY and CDR2 SVGAGI (reference sequence). The V end lost 2 bases, the J end lost 7 bases, and 11 bases lay between the germline ends. The CDR3 is 13 amino acids.

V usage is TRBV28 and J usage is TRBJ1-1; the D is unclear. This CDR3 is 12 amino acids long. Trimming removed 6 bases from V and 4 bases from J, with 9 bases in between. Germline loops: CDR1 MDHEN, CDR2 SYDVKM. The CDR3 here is CASSSTLTEAFF. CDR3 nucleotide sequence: TGTGCCAGCAGCTCCACGCTCACTGAAGCTTTCTTT.

DNA for the CDR3: TGTGCCAGCAGCCCTCGGGGGTACGAGCAGTACTTC. Encoded protein: CASSPRGYEQYF. This chain uses TRBV5-4 with TRBJ2-7, with D perhaps matching TRBD2 (6 bases). Trimming pared 4 bases from V and 4 bases from J, leaving 9 bases between. The CDR3 spans 12 residues. The germline gives CDR1 SGHNT, CDR2 YYREEE (reference sequence).